This T cell receptor beta chain appears in the sequencing data of a study of patients and donors after allogeneic stem cell transplantation. V lost 3 bases to trimming and J lost 4 bases, with 6 bases between them. This CDR3 is 12 amino acids long. Germline V gene sequence: CDR1 LNHDA, CDR2 SQIVND (reference sequence). This clonotype was detected many times. TCRdb processed the RT-PCR reads anew with MiXCR; each CDR3 protein has one entry. Here the sample spans 70,000 to 95,000 distinct CDR3 sequences, roughly 4.9% being singletons. The TCR sequence derives from a human donor who was either an allogeneic HSCT recipient or a stem cell or donor lymphocyte infusion donor (not recorded which). It is not recorded whose cells these are; they may come from a transplant donor. The V call is TRBV19, the J call TRBJ2-5, with D possibly being TRBD2 (6 bases). Sequencing was carried out using blood, either unsorted or a sorted T cell fraction (not recorded which). The CDR3 region is CASSIGGETQYF. DNA of the CDR3: TGTGCCAGTAGTATCGGGGGAGAGACCCAGTACTTC.